One sample yielded the 17 T cell receptor beta chains listed below, sequenced in a study of intratumoral heterogeneity in liver cancer. Library preparation employed the immunoSEQ multiplex PCR assay. Here the immuneACCESS table is served through TCRdb, limited to in-frame sequences with V and J called. Missing clones are a known gap in these copies; in checked studies unresolved V genes cover under half, and the rest lacks a known reason. The sample table contains 21,000 or so clones; only one count was recorded for approximately 70% of them. Jointly, the top ten make up approximately 18% of the sample. The sample in question was tumor-adjacent normal tissue, obtained before any cancer treatment. These receptor sequences come from a woman in her 70s with hepatocellular carcinoma.

The rearrangement links TRBV4-2 to TRBJ2-3, with TRBD2 matching 9 bases. V shed 4 bases and J 4 bases; nucleotides not matched to a gene: 9. Germline V lookup: CDR1 LGHNA, CDR2 YNFKEQ. This CDR3 is built from 16 residues. In nucleotides, the CDR3 is TGTGCCAGCAGCCCAACAACTAGCGGGTTTGCAGATACGCAGTATTTT. The encoded protein is CASSPTTSGFADTQYF.

The J gene is TRBJ2-3, the V gene TRBV5-5; 9 bases fit TRBD1. This CDR3 has 18 amino acids. In germline, CDR1 is SGHKS, CDR2 YYEKEE (reference sequence). After removal of 6 bases from V and 4 bases from J, the junction contained 18 bases not matched to a gene. The CDR3 region has the DNA TGTGCCAGCACCAAACTGCAAAGGGACAGGGTAGTCCCAGATACGCAGTATTTT. Translated: CASTKLQRDRVVPDTQYF.

CDR3 sequence: CASSLEGGGSDEQYF. In nucleotides, the CDR3 is TGCGCCAGCAGCTTGGAGGGAGGGGGGTCCGACGAGCAGTACTTC. This chain joins TRBV5-1 and TRBJ2-7, with D possibly being TRBD2 (7 bases). There are 15 residues in the CDR3. With 0 bases removed from V and 5 bases from J, the gap between germline ends came to 15 bases. CDR1 and CDR2 from the germline V gene are SGHRS and YFSETQ.

V usage is TRBV7-9 and J usage is TRBJ1-1; TRBD1 is a possible D gene (6 bases). Looked up from germline, CDR1 is SEHNR and CDR2 is FQNEAQ (reference sequence). The CDR3 is 13 amino acids. V was cut by 1 base and J by 4 bases, with 7 bases left in between. Here the CDR3 reads CASSLGGATEAFF. The CDR3 DNA reads TGTGCCAGCAGCTTAGGGGGGGCCACTGAAGCTTTCTTT. Full variable domain (outside the CDR3, taken from reference TRBV7-9 and TRBJ1-1): DTGVSQNPRHKITKRGQNVTFRCDPISEHNRLYWYRQTLGQGPEFLTYFQNEAQLEKSRLLSDRFSAERPKGSFSTLEIQRTEQGDSAMYLCASSLGGATEAFFGQGTRLTVV.

This clone showed up just once. This CDR3 is also generated by other DNA sequences in the sample. The chain employs TRBV6-6 and TRBJ2-1; D not resolved. The length of the CDR3 is 13 residues. Germline V gives CDR1 MNHNY, CDR2 SVGAGI (reference sequence). V was pared by 5 bases and J by 0 bases, with 5 bases between. The CDR3 coding sequence is TGTGCCAGCAGTCGAGACTCCTACAATGAGCAGTTCTTC. It translates to CASSRDSYNEQFF.

DNA for the CDR3: TGTGCCAGCAGTGGCAGTGGCACTGAAGCTTTCTTT. Its translation: CASSGSGTEAFF. The chain couples TRBV2 to TRBJ1-1; D not certain. The germline CDR1 and CDR2 sequences are SNHLY and FYNNEI. The CDR3 length is 12 residues. Trimming removed 4 bases from V and 4 bases from J, with 7 bases in between.

The CDR3 DNA is TGTGCCAGTAGTCGAGCGAACCAAGAGACCCAGTACTTC. Protein: CASSRANQETQYF. V gene TRBV19 combines with J gene TRBJ2-5; D gene unclear. Trimming stripped 5 bases from V and 0 bases from J, with 7 bases between. Germline V CDR1 and CDR2: LNHDA, SQIVND (reference sequence). CDR3 length: 13 residues.

This clone occurred once. V and J are TRBV3-1 (or the pseudogene TRBV3-2) and TRBJ2-7; 9 nucleotides agree with TRBD1. Germline V gene sequence: CDR1 LGHDT, CDR2 YNNKEL (reference sequence). Unmatched junction bases numbered 8, after V lost 3 bases and J lost 11 bases. There are 13 residues in the CDR3. CDR3 DNA: TGTGCCAGCAGCCATGACGGGGGACAGGGCAAGTACTTC. It codes for CASSHDGGQGKYF.

J is TRBJ1-5 and V is TRBV28, with unresolved D. CDR3 size: 12 residues. V lost 6 bases and J 7 bases, leaving 10 bases between the germline ends. Germline values: CDR1 MDHEN, CDR2 SYDVKM. Here the CDR3 reads CASRIPRQPQHF. The CDR3 nucleotides read TGTGCCAGCAGGATACCAAGGCAGCCCCAGCATTTT. The full variable domain, completed using reference TRBV28 and TRBJ1-5, is DVKVTQSSRYLVKRTGEKVFLECVQDMDHENMFWYRQDPGLGLRLIYFSYDVKMKEKGDIPEGYSVSREKKERFSLILESASTNQTSMYLCASRIPRQPQHFGDGTRLSIL.

In its sample, this clone was seen once. This sequence joins TRBV27 and TRBJ2-7, with D perhaps matching TRBD1 or TRBD2 (6 bases each). The CDR3 consists of 12 residues. Germline assignment: CDR1 MNHEY and CDR2 SMNVEV (reference sequence). Trimming left V 2 bases short and J 12 bases short, with 14 bases between. CDR3 loop: CASSLGAGGWYF. CDR3 bases: TGTGCCAGCAGTTTAGGGGCCGGGGGCTGGTACTTC.

The genes are TRBV9 and TRBJ2-3; D unresolved. This CDR3 comprises 14 residues. V lost 1 base and J lost 3, with 9 bases in between. Germline values: CDR1 SGDLS, CDR2 YYNGEE. The CDR3 sequence is CASSVSSLTDTQYF. For the CDR3, the DNA is TGTGCCAGCAGCGTATCCTCTTTGACAGATACGCAGTATTTT.

The chain links TRBV30 to TRBJ2-3; D unresolved. The CDR3 has 14 residues. Germline CDR1 and CDR2: GTSNPN and SVGIG (reference sequence). Trimming pared 3 bases from V and 3 bases from J, leaving 13 bases between. The chain's CDR3 is CAWSLQSYTDTQYF. The CDR3 coding sequence is TGTGCCTGGAGCCTACAGAGTTATACAGATACGCAGTATTTT.

The V call is TRBV28, the J call TRBJ2-3; 10 bases are shared with TRBD2. After removal of 5 bases from V and 4 bases from J, the junction contained 9 bases not matched to a gene. The CDR3 loop spans 16 amino acids. CDR1 and CDR2 (germline): MDHEN, SYDVKM. The chain's CDR3 is CASSRAGTSVSDTQYF. Here the CDR3 DNA reads TGTGCCAGCAGTCGAGCCGGGACTAGCGTATCAGATACGCAGTATTTT.

The chain has TRBV6-6 and TRBJ1-5, with 8 bases matching TRBD1. Germline V gene sequence: CDR1 MNHNY, CDR2 SVGAGI (reference sequence). Losses at the gene ends were 2 bases for V and 2 bases for J; bases not matched to a gene: 2. This CDR3 is 15 amino acids long. For the CDR3, the DNA is TGTGCCAGCAGTTACGGACAGGGAGGCAATCAGCCCCAGCATTTT. It encodes CASSYGQGGNQPQHF.

This chain uses TRBV5-6 with TRBJ2-2, with D possibly TRBD1 on 6 matching bases. CDR3 length equals 14 residues. Germline V gives CDR1 SGHDT, CDR2 YYEEEE. Trimming shortened V by 4 bases and J by 4 bases, and 11 bases separated the two germline ends. The CDR3 sequence: CASSTGHRTGELFF. In nucleotides, the CDR3 is TGTGCCAGCAGCACGGGACACCGCACCGGGGAGCTGTTTTTT.

The V gene is TRBV28, the J gene TRBJ2-7; 9 positions match TRBD2. J was trimmed by 3 bases and V by 8 bases; bases with no gene match: 8. The CDR3 is 14 residues long. CDR1 is MDHEN, CDR2 SYDVKM, per germline. In DNA form, the CDR3 reads TGTGCCAGCCGAGCTAGCGGGATTTACTACGAGCAGTACTTC. It specifies CASRASGIYYEQYF.

This chain connects TRBV5-4 to TRBJ1-2, with D unclear. In germline, CDR1 is SGHNT, CDR2 YYREEE (reference sequence). V was pared by 4 bases and J by 1 base, with 5 bases between. The CDR3 runs 12 residues. In nucleotides, the CDR3 is TGTGCCAGCAGCCCTAGTAACTATGGCTACACCTTC. It codes for CASSPSNYGYTF.